One sample yielded the 4 T cell receptor beta chains listed below, sequenced in a study of radiotherapy plus CTLA-4 blockade in lung cancer. Assay: immunoSEQ multiplex PCR; the TCRdb copy retains only in-frame clones and omits some. The sample shows roughly 92,000 clones, around 87% of them seen only once. This specimen was peripheral blood, taken from a patient treated with radiotherapy plus ipilimumab. These receptors came from a human donor with non-small cell lung cancer who had a partial response to radiotherapy plus ipilimumab.

The chain is built from TRBV28 and TRBJ2-1, with 7 bases aligning to TRBD1. Unmatched junction bases numbered 8, after V lost 6 bases and J lost 6 bases. CDR3 length equals 14 residues. Germline CDR1 and CDR2: MDHEN and SYDVKM. CDR3 in amino acids: CASRPRQGSNEQFF. For the CDR3, the DNA is TGTGCCAGCAGACCAAGACAGGGCAGCAATGAGCAGTTCTTC.

The chain carries TRBV28 and TRBJ1-5; 8 positions match TRBD1. The CDR3 totals 15 residues. V lost 6 bases and J lost 1; bases outside the gene matches: 5. Germline V gene lookup returns CDR1 MDHEN and CDR2 SYDVKM. The CDR3 is CASRLQGASNQPQHF. The CDR3 nucleotides read TGTGCCAGCAGGCTGCAGGGGGCGAGCAATCAGCCCCAGCATTTT.

V is TRBV13 and J is TRBJ1-1, with unresolved D. Germline CDR1 reads PRHDT; CDR2 reads FYEKMQ (reference sequence). Trimming took off 5 bases at V and 7 bases at J, with 8 bases between the two ends. The CDR3 has 11 residues. The CDR3 region has the DNA TGTGCCAGCAGCCTACTGGTTGAAGCTTTCTTT. This sequence encodes CASSLLVEAFF.

V and J are TRBV9 and TRBJ2-2, with 13 bases matching TRBD2. The CDR3 consists of 19 residues. With V trimmed by 3 bases and J by 7 bases, 15 bases remained unmatched. From germline, CDR1 is SGDLS and CDR2 YYNGEE. CDR3 protein: CASSASHPLAGGPIGELFF. CDR3 sequence (DNA): TGTGCCAGCAGCGCTTCCCACCCACTAGCGGGAGGGCCGATCGGGGAGCTGTTTTTT.